One sample yielded the 19 T cell receptor beta chains listed below, sequenced in a study of blood T cell repertoires in COVID-19. Sequenced by immunoSEQ multiplex PCR; TCRdb stores in-frame clones only, minus some. The data hold 250,000 or so clones, with about 85% observed a single time. Sequenced: PBMCs or T cells enriched from blood (not recorded which). The receptors derive from a woman in her forties or fifties who had been exposed to COVID-19.

The CDR3 nucleotides read TGTGCCAGCAGCGGGGTGACGGGATACGGCTACACCTTC. Protein product: CASSGVTGYGYTF. V is TRBV5-6 and J is TRBJ1-2; D is undetermined. The CDR3 runs to 13 residues. Trimming stripped 4 bases from V and 8 bases from J, with 15 bases between. Germline CDR1 reads SGHDT; CDR2 reads YYEEEE.

V gene TRBV5-1 combines with J gene TRBJ1-4; 7 bases fit TRBD1. The CDR3 runs 16 residues. CDR1 and CDR2 (germline): SGHRS, YFSETQ. V shed 0 bases and J 3 bases; nucleotides not matched to a gene: 5. The CDR3 DNA reads as TGCGCCAGCAGCTTGGGTAACAGGGGTGCTAATGAAAAACTGTTTTTT. Encoded protein: CASSLGNRGANEKLFF.

The V gene is TRBV2, the J gene TRBJ1-6; D gene unclear. Germline V gene sequence: CDR1 SNHLY, CDR2 FYNNEI. V was cut by 3 bases and J by 7 bases, with 16 bases left in between. There are 16 residues in the CDR3. CDR3 protein: CASSEVRVDTNSPLHF. The CDR3 DNA reads as TGTGCCAGCAGTGAGGTGAGGGTTGACACAAATTCACCCCTCCACTTT.

The CDR3 loop reads CASSERTSGSMGSYEQYF. Here the CDR3 DNA reads TGTGCCAGCAGTGAAAGGACTAGCGGGTCCATGGGGTCCTACGAGCAGTACTTC. This chain uses TRBV6-1 with TRBJ2-7, with 11 bases identical to TRBD2. CDR1 is MNHNS, CDR2 SASEGT, per germline. V gave up 2 bases and J gave up 1 base; unmatched junction bases: 10. CDR3 size: 18 residues.

The chain recombines TRBV10-2 with TRBJ2-5, with TRBD1 matching 10 bases. The junction had 8 bases not matched to a gene; V was cut back by 1 base and J by 3 bases. Germline V gene lookup returns CDR1 WSHSY and CDR2 SAAADI. The CDR3 extends over 17 amino acids. The CDR3 region is CASSEFADRGRKETQYF. The DNA of the CDR3 is TGCGCCAGCAGTGAGTTCGCCGACAGGGGGCGAAAAGAGACCCAGTACTTC.

The rearrangement uses TRBV29-1 and TRBJ2-2; TRBD1 aligns across 7 bases. The CDR3 length is 16 residues. CDR1 is SQVTM and CDR2 is ANQGSEA in the germline V gene. Losses at the gene ends were 4 bases for V and 0 bases for J; bases not matched to a gene: 8. The CDR3 DNA reads as TGCAGCGTTGGACGACAGGGCCCAACGAACACCGGGGAGCTGTTTTTT. Translation gives CSVGRQGPTNTGELFF.

The chain links TRBV5-8 to TRBJ1-1; TRBD1 is a possible D gene (5 bases). The V and J ends lost 2 bases and 2 bases respectively, with 10 bases between them. This CDR3 spans 14 amino acids. CDR1 is SGHTS, CDR2 YDEGEE, per germline. CDR3: CASSLWRTNTEAFF. The CDR3 region has the DNA TGTGCCAGCAGCTTATGGCGGACAAACACTGAAGCTTTCTTT.

This chain uses TRBV6-2 or TRBV6-3 with TRBJ1-1; 11 bases are shared with TRBD1. With V trimmed by 4 bases and J by 10 bases, 5 bases remained unmatched. Germline CDR1 is MNHEY and CDR2 is SVGEGT. The CDR3 length is 13 residues. The CDR3 sequence: CASSSGQGVRAFF. The CDR3 DNA follows: TGTGCCAGCAGTTCGGGACAGGGGGTCCGAGCTTTCTTT.

The chain joins TRBV6-2 or TRBV6-3 to TRBJ2-7, with TRBD2 identical over 7 bases. J was trimmed by 7 bases and V by 4 bases; bases with no gene match: 10. This CDR3 is 14 amino acids long. Per germline, CDR1 MNHEY and CDR2 SVGEGT. CDR3 sequence (DNA): TGTGCCAGCAGTTCCCTTTTACTAGCGAGAGAGCAGTACTTC. Translating it yields CASSSLLLAREQYF.

The V gene is TRBV30, the J gene TRBJ1-2; D gene unclear. CDR1 and CDR2 (germline): GTSNPN, SVGIG (reference sequence). The CDR3 covers 11 residues. The V gene lost 4 bases and the J gene lost 1 base, with 4 bases spanning the gap. CDR3 protein: CAWTVNYGYTF. The CDR3, as DNA: TGTGCCTGGACAGTTAACTATGGCTACACCTTC.

The J gene is TRBJ2-5, the V gene TRBV5-4; TRBD1 matches at 7 bases. The J segment lost 3 bases and the V segment lost 3 bases, leaving 11 bases of the junction unmatched. The CDR3 spans 16 residues. From germline, CDR1 is SGHNT and CDR2 YYREEE (reference sequence). The CDR3 DNA reads TGTGCCAGCAGCTGGAAACCGGGACAGCTAAAAGAGACCCAGTACTTC. Its translation: CASSWKPGQLKETQYF.

The rearrangement links TRBV10-3 to TRBJ2-1; 11 bases fit TRBD1. Germline assignment: CDR1 ENHRY and CDR2 SYGVKD. The CDR3 consists of 15 residues. V was clipped by 0 bases and J by 8 bases; unmatched bases: 3. DNA of the CDR3: TGTGCCATCAGTGAGTCCGGGACAGGGGGTTATGAGCAGTTCTTC. Protein: CAISESGTGGYEQFF.

This rearrangement joins TRBV6-2 or TRBV6-3 to TRBJ1-1, with 8 bases lining up with TRBD1. J was trimmed by 5 bases and V by 6 bases; bases with no gene match: 8. Germline loops: CDR1 MNHEY, CDR2 SVGEGT. The CDR3 consists of 14 residues. The CDR3 protein is CASSLDRGRTEAFF. Here the CDR3 DNA reads TGTGCCAGCAGCCTCGACAGGGGACGAACTGAAGCTTTCTTT.

This chain joins TRBV4-1 and TRBJ1-1, with TRBD1 as a possible D gene (6 bases). The V end was cut by 0 bases, the J end by 7 bases, with 9 bases between. The V gene's germline CDR1 is MGHRA and CDR2 YSYEKL. This CDR3 is built from 13 residues. CDR3 in DNA: TGCGCCAGCAGCCAAGAGGGGGCTGGTGAAGCTTTCTTT. This sequence encodes CASSQEGAGEAFF.

The chain has TRBV9 and TRBJ1-2; TRBD1 matches 7 bases. V gave up 4 bases and J gave up 3 bases; unmatched junction bases: 9. The CDR3 sequence is 15 residues long. CDR1 and CDR2 from the germline V gene are SGDLS and YYNGEE. The CDR3 reads CASSPRSGTDYGYTF. In DNA form, the CDR3 reads TGTGCCAGCAGCCCAAGGTCGGGGACAGACTATGGCTACACCTTC.

This rearrangement joins TRBV4-3 to TRBJ1-1; possible D gene TRBD1, 5 bases. V shed 0 bases and J shed 7 bases, with 15 bases lying between them. Germline V gene data show CDR1 as LGHNA and CDR2 as YSLEER. The CDR3 length is 15 residues. This CDR3 is CASSQEGGADSEAFF. The DNA of the CDR3 is TGCGCCAGCAGCCAAGAAGGAGGGGCAGATAGTGAAGCTTTCTTT.

Details on this clone: At one boundary the junction diverges from the germline segment, which might be a read error. V is TRBV7-3 and J is TRBJ2-2; 9 bases agree with TRBD2. CDR1 and CDR2 from the germline V gene are SGHTA and FQGTGA. The CDR3 contains 14 residues. The CDR3 sequence: CASSSGLAGGKLFF. The CDR3 DNA reads as TGTGCCAGCAGCTCGGGACTAGCAGGCGGGAAGCTGTTTTTT.

V is TRBV7-9 and J is TRBJ1-1; TRBD1 matches 8 bases. This CDR3 region has 16 residues. CDR1 is SEHNR and CDR2 is FQNEAQ in the germline V gene (reference sequence). V was clipped by 5 bases and J by 3 bases; unmatched bases: 11. CDR3 in amino acids: CASSPSPQGAYTEAFF. DNA for the CDR3: TGTGCCAGCAGCCCATCGCCTCAGGGGGCCTACACTGAAGCTTTCTTT.

This sequence joins TRBV3-1 (or the pseudogene TRBV3-2) and TRBJ1-2; D unresolved. The CDR3 is made up of 14 amino acids. V was trimmed by 3 bases and J by 5 bases, leaving 13 bases between them. Germline assignment: CDR1 LGHDT and CDR2 YNNKEL (reference sequence). The CDR3 loop is CASSQPAGGYGYTF. The CDR3 bases are TGTGCCAGCAGCCAGCCGGCGGGCGGATATGGCTACACCTTC.